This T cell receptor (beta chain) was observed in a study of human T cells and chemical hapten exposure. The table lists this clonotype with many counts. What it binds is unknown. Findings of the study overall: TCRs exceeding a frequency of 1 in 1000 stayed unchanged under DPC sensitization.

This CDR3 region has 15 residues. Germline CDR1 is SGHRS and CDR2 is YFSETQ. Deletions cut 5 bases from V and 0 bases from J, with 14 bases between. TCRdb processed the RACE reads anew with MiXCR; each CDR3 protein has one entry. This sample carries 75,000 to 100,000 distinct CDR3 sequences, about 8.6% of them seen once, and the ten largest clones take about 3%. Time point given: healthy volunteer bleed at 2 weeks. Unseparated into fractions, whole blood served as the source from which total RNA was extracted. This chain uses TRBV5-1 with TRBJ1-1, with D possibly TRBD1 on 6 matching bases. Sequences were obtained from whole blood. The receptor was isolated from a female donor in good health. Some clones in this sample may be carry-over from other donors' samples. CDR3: CASRSDRLMNTEAFF. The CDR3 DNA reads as TGCGCCAGCAGATCGGACAGACTCATGAACACTGAAGCTTTCTTT. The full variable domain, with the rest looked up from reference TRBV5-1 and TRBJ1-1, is KAGVTQTPRYLIKTRGQQVTLSCSPISGHRSVSWYQQTPGQGLQFLFEYFSETQRNKGNFPGRFSGRQFSNSRSEMNVSTLELGDSALYLCASRSDRLMNTEAFFGQGTRLTVV.